This T cell receptor (beta chain) was obtained from a study of blood T cells in healthy people across ages. With a J-beta primer mix and a sample-barcoded 5' primer, a second PCR ran roughly 7 to 11 cycles. One entry per CDR3 protein results from TCRdb running MiXCR on the 5' RACE reads. The data show about a million distinct CDR3 sequences, more than 30% seen once. CDR3 length: 18 residues. Trimming cost V 4 bases and J 0 bases, with 19 bases left between them. CDR1 and CDR2 from the germline V gene are MGHDK and SYGVNS. This chain links TRBV25-1 with TRBJ2-1; D remains ambiguous. This receptor was identified in a man between 18 and 35 years old in good health. Specimen: blood. CDR3: CASSGINQYSSSYNEQFF. The CDR3 nucleotides read TGTGCCAGCAGTGGAATTAATCAATACAGTAGCTCCTACAATGAGCAGTTCTTC.